This T cell receptor beta chain was found in a study of OX40 agonist ivuxolimab in advanced cancers. As for the study in general: Participants, around 80% male, averaged around 64 years of age, ranging from roughly 23 to 80.

TCRdb's copy holds only in-frame clones and misses some; the assay was immunoSEQ multiplex PCR. The sample has around 64,000 clones; around nine tenths are singletons. Sequencing used CD4+ or CD8+ T cells sorted from blood, obtained in a trial of the OX40 agonist ivuxolimab. The TCR sequence derives from an adult with an advanced solid tumor such as melanoma, head and neck, liver or kidney cancer.

The CDR3 nucleotides are TGCGCCAGCAGCTGGGGACAGGGTTACGAGCAGTACTTC. It specifies CASSWGQGYEQYF. The chain uses TRBV5-1 and TRBJ2-7; TRBD1 matches 9 bases. Germline trimming cut 3 bases from V and 4 bases from J; bases unmatched to any gene: 2. Germline loops: CDR1 SGHRS, CDR2 YFSETQ. The CDR3 consists of 13 residues. Filled out from reference TRBV5-1 and TRBJ2-7, the complete variable domain reads KAGVTQTPRYLIKTRGQQVTLSCSPISGHRSVSWYQQTPGQGLQFLFEYFSETQRNKGNFPGRFSGRQFSNSRSEMNVSTLELGDSALYLCASSWGQGYEQYFGPGTRLTVT.